The text below deals with one T cell receptor beta chain. The antigen this receptor binds is unknown. The record has no base qualities; no much larger clone is one base away. Donors were healthy HIV-negative adults with no recently reported acute infections or vaccinations. All donors were Caucasian adults living in Nashville, Tennessee, USA. Magnetic negative selection was used to enrich CD4+ T cells, after which naive cells were positively selected on CD45RA and the negative fraction became the memory subset. Blood was collected by leukapheresis, and PBMCs were isolated by Ficoll-Histopaque density gradient centrifugation and then cryopreserved in liquid nitrogen vapor phase. Analytical flow cytometry was used to check the purity and quantity of every magnetically sorted T cell population. Each sorted fraction had its genomic DNA isolated and then quantified by UV absorbance on a Nanodrop 2000c.

The data stem from a study of shared clonotypes between healthy human individuals (dated by TCRdb to 2018 to 2020). About the full investigation: Three men and a couple of women, aged 18 to 49 years, made up the cohort. For each donor, CD4 naive and CD4 memory were each run on three plates, CD8 naive on two plates, and CD8 memory on one plate. To estimate repertoire size and how much clonotype sharing occurs between individuals, the study deeply sequenced the blood TCR repertoires of five healthy adults. To increase sequencing depth and limit assay-specific biases, TCR repertoire library preparation and sequencing were carried out by different laboratories using diverse techniques. Each donor's leukapheresis produced roughly between roughly 0.94 and 9.5 billion PBMCs. Broad study findings and their caveats: Compared with non-shared clonotypes, clonotypes shared by all four sorted-subset donors had higher generation probabilities. Sampling was restricted to blood, and TCR repertoires in tissues likely differ from the TCR repertoires found in blood. Larger estimated clonotype richness was generally found for naive subsets than for memory subsets. Even with the large sequencing depth, rarefaction of the sorted-subset datasets indicated that sequencing was incomplete. Because the study included only a small number of donors, the genetic and exposure-history diversity represented was limited. Based on pairwise subsampling, the degree of clonotype sharing among donors was expected to be affected by sequencing depth. Across four donors, approximately 4.6% of naive CD4, roughly 3.3% of naive CD8, around 2.5% of memory CD4, and roughly 0.41% of memory CD8 clonotypes were shared.

TCR CDR3 regions were amplified from genomic DNA by multiplex PCR using the deep immunoSEQ assay. Extracted genomic DNA from each cell subset was spread evenly across all wells of several immunoSEQ 96-well plates, with each plate serving as a replicate. For sorted subsets, roughly 0.2 ug genomic DNA, equal to tens of thousands of T cell genomes, was loaded into each replicate PCR. The purified libraries were quantified using a Qubit 3.0 fluorometer, sized with a Bioanalyzer 2100, and then quantified again using the KAPA Library Quantification kit. Each immunoSEQ 96-well plate was sequenced on its own single-read 150-cycle Illumina NextSeq 550 flow cell. The paper's data handling went like this. Because the immunoSEQ output held only junctional sequences and lacked quality scores, the filtering could not match the filtering applied to full-length reads. To assign V/J genes and CDR3, sequences were annotated using PyIR, a Python wrapper for IgBLAST v1.9, with IMGT germline references. Reads were filtered out if the reads had weak V/J assignments (E-value above 1e-6), no CDR3, stop codons, out-of-frame junctions, or ambiguous translated residues. A V3J clonotype was defined by an identical inferred V gene, J gene, and CDR3 amino acid sequence. The percentage overlap between two repertoires was calculated by dividing the number of shared unique clonotypes by the size of the smaller repertoire. Repertoire richness was assessed with RTK rarefaction, the Chao1 estimator, and Recon v2.1 estimates of unobserved clonotypes. For all TCRbeta clonotypes obtained by the gDNA method from a handful of donors, generation probabilities were computed with OLGA. TCRdb took over this immuneACCESS table, retaining in-frame rearrangements with V and J assigned. Such tables are incomplete; in checked studies, under half of the missing clones stem from an unresolved V gene, and the remainder is unexplained. D and trimming were read from the DNA, whereas the V and J calls and clone size are those reported in that table. The sample records a few million clones, around 95% of which are singletons. The ten largest account for 0.1% to 0.15% of the sample.

CDR1 is given as LNHDA and CDR2 as SQIVND, both from the germline V gene (reference sequence). The CDR3 covers 16 residues, taking in both the cysteine and the phenylalanine. Solely the CDR3 DNA is kept, with 48 bases framed from the first base. Here V drops 4 bases and J drops 4 bases, and the junction holds 9 bases not matched to any gene. The source material was naive CD4+ T cells sorted from blood. The sample's cell subset or site label, decoded: CD45RA+ positively selected. The chain employs TRBV19 and TRBJ1-5, with 8 junctional bases fitting TRBD1. The receptor was derived from a man aged 18 to 30 in good health. In nucleotide form, the sequence is TGTGCCAGTAGTACCTATAGACAGGGGAGGAATCAGCCCCAGCATTTT. Its protein is CASSTYRQGRNQPQHF.